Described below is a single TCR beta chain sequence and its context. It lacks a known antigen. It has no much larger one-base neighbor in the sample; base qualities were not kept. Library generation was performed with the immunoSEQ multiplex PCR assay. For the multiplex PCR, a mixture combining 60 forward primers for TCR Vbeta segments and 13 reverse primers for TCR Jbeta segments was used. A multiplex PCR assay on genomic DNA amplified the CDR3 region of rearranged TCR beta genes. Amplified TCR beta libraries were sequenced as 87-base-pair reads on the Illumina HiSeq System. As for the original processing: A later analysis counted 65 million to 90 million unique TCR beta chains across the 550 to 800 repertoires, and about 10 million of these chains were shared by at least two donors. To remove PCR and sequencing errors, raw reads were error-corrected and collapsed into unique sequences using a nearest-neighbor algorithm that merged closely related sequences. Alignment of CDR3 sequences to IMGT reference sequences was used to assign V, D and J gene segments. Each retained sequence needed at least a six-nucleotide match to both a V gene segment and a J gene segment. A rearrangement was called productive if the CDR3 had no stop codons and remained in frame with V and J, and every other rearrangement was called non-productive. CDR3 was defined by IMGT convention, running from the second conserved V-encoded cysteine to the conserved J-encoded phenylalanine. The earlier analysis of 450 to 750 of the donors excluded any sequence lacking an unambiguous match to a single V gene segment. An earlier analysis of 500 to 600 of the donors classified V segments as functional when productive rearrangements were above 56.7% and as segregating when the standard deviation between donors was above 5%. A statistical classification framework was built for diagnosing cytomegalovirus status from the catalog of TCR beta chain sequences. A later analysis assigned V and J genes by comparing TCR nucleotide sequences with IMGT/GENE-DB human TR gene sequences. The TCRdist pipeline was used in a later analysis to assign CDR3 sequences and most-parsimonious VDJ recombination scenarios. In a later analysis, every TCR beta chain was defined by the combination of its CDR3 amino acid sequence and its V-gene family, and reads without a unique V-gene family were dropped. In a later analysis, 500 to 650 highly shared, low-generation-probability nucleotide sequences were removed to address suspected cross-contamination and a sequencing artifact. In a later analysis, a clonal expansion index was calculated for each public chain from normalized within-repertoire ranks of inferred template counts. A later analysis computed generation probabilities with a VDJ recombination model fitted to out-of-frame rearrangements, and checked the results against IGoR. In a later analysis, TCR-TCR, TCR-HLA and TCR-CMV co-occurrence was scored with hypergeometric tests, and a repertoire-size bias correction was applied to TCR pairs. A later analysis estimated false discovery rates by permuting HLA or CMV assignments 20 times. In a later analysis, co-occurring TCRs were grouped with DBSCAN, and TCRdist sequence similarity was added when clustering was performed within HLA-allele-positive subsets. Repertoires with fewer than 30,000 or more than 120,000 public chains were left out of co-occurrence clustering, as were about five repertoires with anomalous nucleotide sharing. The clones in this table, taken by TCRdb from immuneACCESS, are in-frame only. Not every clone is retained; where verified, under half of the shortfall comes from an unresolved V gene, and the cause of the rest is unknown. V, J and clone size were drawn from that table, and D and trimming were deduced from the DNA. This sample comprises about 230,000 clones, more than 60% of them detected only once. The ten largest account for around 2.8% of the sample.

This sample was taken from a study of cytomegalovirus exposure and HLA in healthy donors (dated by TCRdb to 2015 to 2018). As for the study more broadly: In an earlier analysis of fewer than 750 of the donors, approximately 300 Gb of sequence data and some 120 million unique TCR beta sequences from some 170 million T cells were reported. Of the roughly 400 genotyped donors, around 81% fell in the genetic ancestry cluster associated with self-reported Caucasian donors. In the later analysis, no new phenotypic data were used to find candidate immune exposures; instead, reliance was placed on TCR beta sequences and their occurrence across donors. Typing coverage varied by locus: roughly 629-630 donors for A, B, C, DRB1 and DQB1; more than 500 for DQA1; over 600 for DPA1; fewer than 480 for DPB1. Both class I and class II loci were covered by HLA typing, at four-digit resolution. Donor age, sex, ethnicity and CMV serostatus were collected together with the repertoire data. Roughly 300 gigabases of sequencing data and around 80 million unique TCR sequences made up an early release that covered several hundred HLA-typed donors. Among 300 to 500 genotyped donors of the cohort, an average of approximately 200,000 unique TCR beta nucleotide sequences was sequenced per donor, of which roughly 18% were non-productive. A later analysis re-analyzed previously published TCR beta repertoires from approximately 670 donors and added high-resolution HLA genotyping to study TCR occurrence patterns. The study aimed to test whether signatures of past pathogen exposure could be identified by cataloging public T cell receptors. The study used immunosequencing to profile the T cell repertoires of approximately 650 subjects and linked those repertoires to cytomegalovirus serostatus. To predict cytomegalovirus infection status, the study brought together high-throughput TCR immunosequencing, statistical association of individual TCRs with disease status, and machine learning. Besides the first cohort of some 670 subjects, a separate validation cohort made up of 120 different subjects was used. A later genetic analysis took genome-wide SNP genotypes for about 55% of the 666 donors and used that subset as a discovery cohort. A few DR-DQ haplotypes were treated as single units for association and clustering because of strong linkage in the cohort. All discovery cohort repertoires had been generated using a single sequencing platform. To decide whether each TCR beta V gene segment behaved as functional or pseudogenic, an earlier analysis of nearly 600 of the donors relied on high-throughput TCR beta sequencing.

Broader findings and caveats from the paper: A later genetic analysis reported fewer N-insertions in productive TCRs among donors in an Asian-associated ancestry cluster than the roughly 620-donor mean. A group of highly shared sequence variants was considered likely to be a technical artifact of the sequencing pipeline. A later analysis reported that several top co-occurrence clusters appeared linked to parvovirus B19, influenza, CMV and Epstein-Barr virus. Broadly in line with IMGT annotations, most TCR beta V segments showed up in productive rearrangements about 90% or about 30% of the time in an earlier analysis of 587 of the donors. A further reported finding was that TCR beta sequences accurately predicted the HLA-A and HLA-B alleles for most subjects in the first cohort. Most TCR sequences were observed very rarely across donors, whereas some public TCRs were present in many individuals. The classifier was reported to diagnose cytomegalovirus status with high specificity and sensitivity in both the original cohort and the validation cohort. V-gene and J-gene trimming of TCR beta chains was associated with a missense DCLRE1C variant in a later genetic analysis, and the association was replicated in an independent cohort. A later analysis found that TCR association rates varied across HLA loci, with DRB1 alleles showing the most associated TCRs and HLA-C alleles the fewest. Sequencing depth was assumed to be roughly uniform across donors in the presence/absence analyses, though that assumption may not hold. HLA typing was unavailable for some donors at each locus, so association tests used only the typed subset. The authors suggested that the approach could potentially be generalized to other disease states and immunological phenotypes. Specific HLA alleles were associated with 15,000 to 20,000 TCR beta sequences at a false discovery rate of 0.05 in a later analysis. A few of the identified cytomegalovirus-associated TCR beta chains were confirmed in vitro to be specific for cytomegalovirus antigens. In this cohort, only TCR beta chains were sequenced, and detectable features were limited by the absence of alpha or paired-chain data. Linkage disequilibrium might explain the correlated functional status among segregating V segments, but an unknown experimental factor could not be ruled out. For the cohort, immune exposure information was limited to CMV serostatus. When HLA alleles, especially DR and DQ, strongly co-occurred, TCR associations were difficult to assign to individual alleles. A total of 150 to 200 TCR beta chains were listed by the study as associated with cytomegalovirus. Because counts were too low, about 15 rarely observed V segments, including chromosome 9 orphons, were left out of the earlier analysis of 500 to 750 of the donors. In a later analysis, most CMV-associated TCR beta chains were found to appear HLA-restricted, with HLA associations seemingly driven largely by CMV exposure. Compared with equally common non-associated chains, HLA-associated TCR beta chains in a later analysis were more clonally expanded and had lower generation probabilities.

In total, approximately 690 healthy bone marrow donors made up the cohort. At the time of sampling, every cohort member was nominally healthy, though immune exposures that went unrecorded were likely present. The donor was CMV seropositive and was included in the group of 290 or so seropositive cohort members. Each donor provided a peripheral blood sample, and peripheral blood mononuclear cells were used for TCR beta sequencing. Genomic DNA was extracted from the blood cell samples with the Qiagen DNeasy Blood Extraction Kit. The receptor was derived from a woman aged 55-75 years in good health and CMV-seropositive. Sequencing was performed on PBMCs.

The nucleotides read TGTGCCAGCAGCCAACAACAGGGGGATACGCAGTATTTT. This encodes CASSQQQGDTQYF. The rearranged segments are TRBV11-2 and TRBJ2-3, with TRBD1 matching 7 junction bases. The germline V gene sets CDR1 to SGHAT and CDR2 to FQNNGV. The CDR3, cysteine through phenylalanine, is 13 amino acids long. Just the 39-base CDR3 DNA is kept, in frame starting at base 1. Trimming leaves V shorter by 5 bases and J shorter by 6 bases, with the junction holding 5 bases beyond the gene matches.